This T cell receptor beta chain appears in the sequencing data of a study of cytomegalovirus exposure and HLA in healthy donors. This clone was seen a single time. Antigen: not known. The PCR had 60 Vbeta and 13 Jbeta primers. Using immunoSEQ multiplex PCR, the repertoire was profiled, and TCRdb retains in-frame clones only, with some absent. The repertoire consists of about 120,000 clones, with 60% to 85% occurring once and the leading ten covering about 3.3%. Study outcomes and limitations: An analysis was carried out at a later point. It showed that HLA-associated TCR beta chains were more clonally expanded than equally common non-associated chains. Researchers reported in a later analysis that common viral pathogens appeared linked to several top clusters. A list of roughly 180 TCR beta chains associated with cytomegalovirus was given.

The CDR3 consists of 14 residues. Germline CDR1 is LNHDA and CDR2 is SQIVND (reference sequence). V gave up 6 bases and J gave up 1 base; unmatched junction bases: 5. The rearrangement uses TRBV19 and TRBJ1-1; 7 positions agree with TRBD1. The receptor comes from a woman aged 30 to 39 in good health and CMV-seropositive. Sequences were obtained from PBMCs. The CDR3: CASRTRDRNTEAFF. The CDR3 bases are TGTGCCAGTAGGACCCGGGACAGGAACACTGAAGCTTTCTTT. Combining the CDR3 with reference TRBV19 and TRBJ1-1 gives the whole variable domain DGGITQSPKYLFRKEGQNVTLSCEQNLNHDAMYWYRQDPGQGLRLIYYSQIVNDFQKGDIAEGYSVSREKKESFPLTVTSAQKNPTAFYLCASRTRDRNTEAFFGQGTRLTVV.